Sequencing of this TCR beta chain was carried out in a study of CD8 T cells in ankylosing spondylitis. General observations from the study: Ankylosing spondylitis blood appeared to carry a characteristic TCR beta motif of roughly eight highly homologous variants. Disease-linked clones reportedly showed significant enrichment in matched ankylosing spondylitis synovial fluid.

As the method for making TCR beta libraries, quantitative 5'-RACE with molecular barcodes was used. TCRdb reprocessed the 5' RACE reads with MiXCR, giving one entry per CDR3 protein. The profile shows over 450,000 distinct CDR3 sequences, roughly 13% of them singletons. Concerning this clonotype: The antigen is undetermined. The junction departs from the called germline gene at one end, perhaps through a read error.

This CDR3 is 16 amino acids long. Source material: blood, either unsorted or a sorted T cell fraction (not recorded which). This sequence was found in a male donor with ankylosing spondylitis. The V and J genes are TRBV12-3 or TRBV12-4 and TRBJ1-3; maybe TRBD1 (5 bases). As DNA, the CDR3 is TGTGCCAGCAGTTTTAGGGGTCTCTACTCTGGAAAAACCATATATTTT. It yields the protein CASSFRGLYSGKTIYF.